The entry that follows covers one TCR beta chain sequence. Its cognate antigen is unknown. This entry is derived from a study of T-cell memory formation after mild COVID-19. About the study: TCR clusters mostly belonged to single donors. General observations from the study: A second wave expanding day 15 to 37 was CD4+-biased; contracting clones were balanced. The finding that pre-infection memory included some responding clones suggested that cross-reactive memory joined. Shrinking CD4+ clones were chiefly CM and EM; CD8+ ones were chiefly EMRA.

Per the germline V gene, CDR1 is MNHEY and CDR2 is SVGAGI. The CDR3 has 11 residues. Between the trimmed V and J ends, which lost 2 bases and 14 bases, there was a span of 10 bases. A single record per CDR3 protein comes from TCRdb applying MiXCR to the 5' RACE reads. The table has about 560,000 distinct CDR3 sequences, 15% to 20% seen once. Sequencing input: PBMCs or a T cell subset sorted from them (not recorded which). This chain uses TRBV6-5 with TRBJ2-1; a weak D match, TRBD2 (6 bases). The source of this sequence is an adult woman who had mild COVID-19 (a few samples of this study predate the infection). Cell type and time point are not known. The CDR3 DNA reads as TGTGCCAGCAGTTACGGGAGGAATGAGTTCTTC. As protein: CASSYGRNEFF.